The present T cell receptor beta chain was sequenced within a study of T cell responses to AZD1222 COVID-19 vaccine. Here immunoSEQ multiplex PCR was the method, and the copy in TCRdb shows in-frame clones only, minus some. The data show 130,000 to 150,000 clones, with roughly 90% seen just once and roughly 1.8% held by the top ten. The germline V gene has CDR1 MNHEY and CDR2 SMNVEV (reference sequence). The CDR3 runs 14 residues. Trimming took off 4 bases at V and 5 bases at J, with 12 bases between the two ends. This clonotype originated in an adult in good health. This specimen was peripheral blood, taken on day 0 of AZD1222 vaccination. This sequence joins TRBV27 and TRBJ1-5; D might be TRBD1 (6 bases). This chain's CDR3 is CASSWGSGDQPQHF. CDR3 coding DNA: TGTGCCAGCAGTTGGGGGTCAGGGGATCAGCCCCAGCATTTT.